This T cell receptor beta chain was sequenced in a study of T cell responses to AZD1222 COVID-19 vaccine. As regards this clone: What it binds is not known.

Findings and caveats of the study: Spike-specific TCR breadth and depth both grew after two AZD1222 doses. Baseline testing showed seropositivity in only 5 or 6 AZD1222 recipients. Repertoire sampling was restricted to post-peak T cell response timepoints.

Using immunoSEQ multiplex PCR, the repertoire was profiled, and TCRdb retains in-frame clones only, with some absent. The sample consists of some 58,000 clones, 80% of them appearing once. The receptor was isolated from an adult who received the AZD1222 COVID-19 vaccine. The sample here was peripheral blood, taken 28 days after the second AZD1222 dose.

The CDR3 DNA follows: TGTGCCAGCAGTGAACAGGGGGTTAGGTACGAGCAGTACTTC. Translated, it gives CASSEQGVRYEQYF. V is TRBV2 and J is TRBJ2-7, with 7 bases aligning to TRBD1. Germline trimming cut 2 bases from V and 4 bases from J; bases unmatched to any gene: 5. The CDR3 length is 14 residues. Germline V gene lookup returns CDR1 SNHLY and CDR2 FYNNEI.